The entry below gives a single TCR beta chain sequence along with its context. The antigen is undetermined. The sample comes from a study of T cell responses to AZD1222 COVID-19 vaccine. Study findings and constraints: Only a handful of AZD1222 recipients tested seropositive at baseline. Spike-specific TCR depth and breadth grew after two AZD1222 doses. Donor demographics were predominantly white British with a female majority; clonal diversity may be underestimated.

V was pared by 0 bases and J by 0 bases, with 9 bases between. The CDR3 has 16 amino acids. The germline V gene has CDR1 MNHEY and CDR2 SVGAGI. Method: immunoSEQ multiplex PCR; TCRdb's copy keeps in-frame clones and lacks some. This repertoire shows around 20,000 clones, roughly 83% found once; its top ten account for about 15%. This material consisted of peripheral blood, taken 28 days after the second AZD1222 dose. This rearrangement joins TRBV6-5 to TRBJ1-3; D remains ambiguous. The TCR comes from an adult who received the AZD1222 COVID-19 vaccine. The CDR3 DNA reads as TGTGCCAGCAGTTACTCGGCACTGAGCTCTGGAAACACCATATATTTT. Amino acids: CASSYSALSSGNTIYF.